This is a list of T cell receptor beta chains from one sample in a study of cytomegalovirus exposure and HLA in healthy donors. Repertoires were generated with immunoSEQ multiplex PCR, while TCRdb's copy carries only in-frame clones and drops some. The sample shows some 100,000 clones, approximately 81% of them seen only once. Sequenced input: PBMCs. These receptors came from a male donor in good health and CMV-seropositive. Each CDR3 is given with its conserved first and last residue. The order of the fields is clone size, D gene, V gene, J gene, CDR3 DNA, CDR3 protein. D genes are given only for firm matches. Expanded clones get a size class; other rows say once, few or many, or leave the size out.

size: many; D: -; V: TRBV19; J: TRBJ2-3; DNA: TGTGCCAGTAGACAGAGCACAGATACGCAGTATTTT; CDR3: CASRQSTDTQYF
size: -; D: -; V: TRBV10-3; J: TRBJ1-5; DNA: TGTGCCATCGGACAGAGCAATCAGCCCCAGCATTTT; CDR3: CAIGQSNQPQHF
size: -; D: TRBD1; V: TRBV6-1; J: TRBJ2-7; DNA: TGTGCCAGCAGCATGGCAGGGGGTAACGAGCAGTACTTC; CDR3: CASSMAGGNEQYF
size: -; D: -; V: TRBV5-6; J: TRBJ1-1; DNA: TGTGCCAGCAGCCGTCCCAGGGTTTCGAACACTGAAGCTTTCTTT; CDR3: CASSRPRVSNTEAFF
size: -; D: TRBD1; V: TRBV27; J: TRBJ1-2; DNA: TGTGCCAGCGGAGGGACAGGGGGTAAAGGCTACACCTTC; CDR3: CASGGTGGKGYTF
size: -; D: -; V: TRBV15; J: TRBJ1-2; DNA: TGTGCCACCAGCAGGGAAACAGGGTTCGGTGGCTACACCTTC; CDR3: CATSRETGFGGYTF
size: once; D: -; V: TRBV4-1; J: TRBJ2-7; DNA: TGCGCCAGCAGCCAGAGCTACGAGCAGTACTTC; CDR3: CASSQSYEQYF
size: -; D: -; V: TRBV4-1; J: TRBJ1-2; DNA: TGCGCCAGCAGCTCAAGGGGTGGGTTGAGGGGCTACACCTTC; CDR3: CASSSRGGLRGYTF
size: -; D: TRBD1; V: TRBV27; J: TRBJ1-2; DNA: TGTGCCAGCAGCACCGGGACAGGGTCCTATGGCTACACCTTC; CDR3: CASSTGTGSYGYTF
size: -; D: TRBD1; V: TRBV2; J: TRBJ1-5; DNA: TGTGCCAGCGGAGGGGACAGGATCAATCAGCCCCAGCATTTT; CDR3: CASGGDRINQPQHF
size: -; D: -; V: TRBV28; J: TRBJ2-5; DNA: TGTGCCTGGGGAGGGGGTCAAGAGACCCAGTACTTC; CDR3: CAWGGGQETQYF
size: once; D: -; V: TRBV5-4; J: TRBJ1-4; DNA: TGTGCCAGCAGCTCTGCCCGGGACAACCAAAATGAAAAACTGTTTTTT; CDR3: CASSSARDNQNEKLFF
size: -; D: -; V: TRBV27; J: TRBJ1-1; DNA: TGTGCCAGCAGTTTATCGCGGGGGAATACTGAAGCTTTCTTT; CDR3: CASSLSRGNTEAFF
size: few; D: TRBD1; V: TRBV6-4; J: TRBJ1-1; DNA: TGTGCCAACCAGGGGGCGGACACTGAAGCTTTCTTT; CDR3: CANQGADTEAFF
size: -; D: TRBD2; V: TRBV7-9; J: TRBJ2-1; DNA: TGTGCCAGCAGCTTAGTTCCGCGACTAGCGGTTTACAATGAGCAGTTCTTC; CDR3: CASSLVPRLAVYNEQFF
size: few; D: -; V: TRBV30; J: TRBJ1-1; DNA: TGTGCCTGGAGTGTATCATTGGCAGGGCGTGTGGCTTTCTTT; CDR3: CAWSVSLAGRVAFF
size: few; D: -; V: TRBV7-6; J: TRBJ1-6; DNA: TGTGCCAGCAGCGCGACAGATAATTCACCCCTCCACTTT; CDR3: CASSATDNSPLHF
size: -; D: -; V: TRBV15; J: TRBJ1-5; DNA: TGTGCCACCAGCAGAGATAGGGCAGAGGGCCAGCCCCAGCATTTT; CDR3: CATSRDRAEGQPQHF
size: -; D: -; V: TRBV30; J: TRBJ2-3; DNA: TGTGCCTGGAGTCAAGCGCAGAGCACAGATACGCAGTATTTT; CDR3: CAWSQAQSTDTQYF
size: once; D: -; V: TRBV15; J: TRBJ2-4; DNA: TGTGCCACCAGTTCGCGGGCTGAGGGAAACATTCAGTACTTC; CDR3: CATSSRAEGNIQYF
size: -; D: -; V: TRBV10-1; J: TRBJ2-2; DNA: TGCGCCAGCAGTGAGTCCCGGGGGTCCACCGGGGAGCTGTTTTTT; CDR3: CASSESRGSTGELFF
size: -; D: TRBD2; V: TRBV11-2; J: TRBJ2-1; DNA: TGTGCCAGCAGCTTAGGGGCGGGGGGGCTTAATGAGCAGTTCTTC; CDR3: CASSLGAGGLNEQFF
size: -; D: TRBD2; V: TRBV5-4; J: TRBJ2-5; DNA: TGTGCCAGCAGCCCGGGACTAGCGGGGGTAGGAGAGACCCAGTACTTC; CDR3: CASSPGLAGVGETQYF
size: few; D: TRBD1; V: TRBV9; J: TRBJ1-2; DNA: TGTGCCAGCAGCGCAGGGGGAGCTAACTATGGCTACACCTTC; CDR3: CASSAGGANYGYTF
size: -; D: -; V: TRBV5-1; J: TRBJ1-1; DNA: TGCGCCAGCACGGAGAGCGGGGCGGAGGGCACTGAAGCTTTCTTT; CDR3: CASTESGAEGTEAFF
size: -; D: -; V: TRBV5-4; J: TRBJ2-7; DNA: TGTGCCAGCAGCTCCCTCGGGGTCGAGCAGTACTTC; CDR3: CASSSLGVEQYF
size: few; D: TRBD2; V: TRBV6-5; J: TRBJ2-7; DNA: TGTGCCAGCAGCCCCGGCGGGGGAAGATCCTACGAGCAGTACTTC; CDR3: CASSPGGGRSYEQYF
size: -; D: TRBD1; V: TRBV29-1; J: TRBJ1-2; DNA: TGCAGCGTGACCCCGGGACAGGGGTCGTACTATGGCTACACCTTC; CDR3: CSVTPGQGSYYGYTF
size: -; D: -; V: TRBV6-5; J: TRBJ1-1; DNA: TGTGCCAGCAGTTACCCCGGGTGGACTGAAGCTTTCTTT; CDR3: CASSYPGWTEAFF
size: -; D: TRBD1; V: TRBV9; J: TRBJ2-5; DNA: TGTGCCAGCAGCGTAGGGGTACAGGGGGAAGAGACCCAGTACTTC; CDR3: CASSVGVQGEETQYF
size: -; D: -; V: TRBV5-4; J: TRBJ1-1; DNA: TGTGCCAGCAGCTTGCCCGGGGTCACTGAAGCTTTCTTT; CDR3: CASSLPGVTEAFF
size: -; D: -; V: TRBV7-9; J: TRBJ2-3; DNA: TGTGCCAGCAGCTTAAGGACAGCTAGCACAGATACGCAGTATTTT; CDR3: CASSLRTASTDTQYF
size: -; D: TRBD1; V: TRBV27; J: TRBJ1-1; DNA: TGTGCCAGCAGTAAGGCCGGGACAGGGTCGGCTGAAGCTTTCTTT; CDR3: CASSKAGTGSAEAFF
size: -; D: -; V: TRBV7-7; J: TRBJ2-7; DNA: TGTGCTAGCAGCCCGGGACAGAGGGCGGGAGAGCAGTACTTC; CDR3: CASSPGQRAGEQYF
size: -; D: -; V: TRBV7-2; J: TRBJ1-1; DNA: TGTGCCAGCAGCTTTGGGGAGGGGAACACTGAAGCTTTCTTT; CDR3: CASSFGEGNTEAFF
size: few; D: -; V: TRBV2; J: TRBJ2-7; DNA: TGTGCCAGCAGCGCTATGGGGGGGCAAAATCCTCAGTACTTC; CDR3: CASSAMGGQNPQYF
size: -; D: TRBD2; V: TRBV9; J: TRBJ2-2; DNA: TGTGCCAGCAGCGAAGGACTAGCGGGTGCGAACACCGGGGAGCTGTTTTTT; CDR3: CASSEGLAGANTGELFF
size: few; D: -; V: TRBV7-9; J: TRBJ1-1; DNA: TGTGCCAGCAGTCCCATAGACACTGAAGCTTTCTTT; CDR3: CASSPIDTEAFF
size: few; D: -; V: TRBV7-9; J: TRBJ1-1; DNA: TGTGCCAGCAGCTTAGGGGCTCCGAACACTGAAGCTTTCTTT; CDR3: CASSLGAPNTEAFF
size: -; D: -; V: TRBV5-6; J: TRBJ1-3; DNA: TGTGCCAGCAGCCCAGAGACAGCCTCTGGAAACACCATATATTTT; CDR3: CASSPETASGNTIYF
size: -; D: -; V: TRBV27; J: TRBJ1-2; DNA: TGTGCCAGCAGCCCCCGGGGGGCGGACTATGGCTACACCTTC; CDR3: CASSPRGADYGYTF
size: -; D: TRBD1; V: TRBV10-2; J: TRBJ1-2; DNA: TGCGCCAGCAGGGGACAGGGAGTCGGCTATGGCTACACCTTC; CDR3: CASRGQGVGYGYTF
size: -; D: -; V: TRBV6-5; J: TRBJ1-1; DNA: TGTGCCAGCAGGAGTCCCGGGGGGCCCCGTGAAGCTTTCTTT; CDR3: CASRSPGGPREAFF
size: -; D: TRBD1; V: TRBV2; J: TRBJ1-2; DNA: TGTGCCAGCAGTGAAAGGACAGGGGGTGGCTACACCTTC; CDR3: CASSERTGGGYTF
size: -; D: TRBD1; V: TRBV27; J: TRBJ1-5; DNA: TGTGCCAGCAGTTTATCCCCACAGGGGAAAAATCAGCCCCAGCATTTT; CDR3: CASSLSPQGKNQPQHF
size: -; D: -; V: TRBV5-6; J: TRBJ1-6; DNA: TGTGCCAGCAGCTTGGGCAGGAATTATAATTCACCCCTCCACTTT; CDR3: CASSLGRNYNSPLHF
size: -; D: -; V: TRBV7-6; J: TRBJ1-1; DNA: TGTGCCAGCAGCCCGGGGACTCCGGGGACTGAAGCTTTCTTT; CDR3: CASSPGTPGTEAFF
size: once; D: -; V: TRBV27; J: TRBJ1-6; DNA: TGTGCCAGCAGAATGGGACCGGGAGGATCACCCCTCCACTTT; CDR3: CASRMGPGGSPLHF
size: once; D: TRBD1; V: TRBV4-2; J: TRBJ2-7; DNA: TGTGCCAGCAGCCAACCCACCGGGACAGGGCCGGGCGAGCAGTACTTC; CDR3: CASSQPTGTGPGEQYF
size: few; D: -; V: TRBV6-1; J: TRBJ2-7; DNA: TGTGCCAGCAGTGAAATCGGTTACGAGCAGTACTTC; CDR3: CASSEIGYEQYF
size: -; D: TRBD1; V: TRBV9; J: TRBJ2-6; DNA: TGTGCCAGCAGCCAAGGGGGCCGCTCTGGGGCCAACGTCCTGACTTTC; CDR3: CASSQGGRSGANVLTF
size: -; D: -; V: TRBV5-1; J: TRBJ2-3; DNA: TGCGCCAGCAGCTTGGTCGGTACTACAGATACGCAGTATTTT; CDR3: CASSLVGTTDTQYF
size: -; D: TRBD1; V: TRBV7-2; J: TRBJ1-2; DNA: TGTGCCAGCAGCTTAAGGGGACAGGGGGAAGGCTACACCTTC; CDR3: CASSLRGQGEGYTF
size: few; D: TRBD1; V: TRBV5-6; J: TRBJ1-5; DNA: TGTGCCAGCAGCTTGCTCCAGGGGGCGAGGCAGCCCCAGCATTTT; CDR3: CASSLLQGARQPQHF